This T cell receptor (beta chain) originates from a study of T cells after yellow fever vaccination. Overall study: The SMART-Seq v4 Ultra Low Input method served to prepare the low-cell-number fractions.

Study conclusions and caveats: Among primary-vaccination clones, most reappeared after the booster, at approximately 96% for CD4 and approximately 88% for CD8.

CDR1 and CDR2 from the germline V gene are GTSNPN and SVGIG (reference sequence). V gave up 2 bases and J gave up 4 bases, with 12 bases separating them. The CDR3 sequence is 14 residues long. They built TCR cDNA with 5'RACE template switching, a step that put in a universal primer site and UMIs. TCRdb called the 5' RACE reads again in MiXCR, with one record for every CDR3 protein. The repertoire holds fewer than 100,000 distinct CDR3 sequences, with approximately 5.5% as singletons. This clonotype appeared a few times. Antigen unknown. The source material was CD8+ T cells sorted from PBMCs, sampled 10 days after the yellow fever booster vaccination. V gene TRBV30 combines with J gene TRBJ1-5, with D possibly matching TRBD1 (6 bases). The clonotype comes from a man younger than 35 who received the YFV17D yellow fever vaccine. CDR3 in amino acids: CAWSRTASNQPQHF. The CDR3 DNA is TGTGCCTGGAGTCGGACAGCCTCTAATCAGCCCCAGCATTTT.